This T cell receptor (beta chain) comes out of a study of blood T cell repertoires in COVID-19. About the research overall: Donors in the United States, Italy and Spain gave samples during acute or convalescent COVID-19. T cells, B-cell-depleted T cells, or PBMCs supplied cDNA or gDNA.

Methods used by the authors: Reference gene primer amplification gave nucleated cell count estimates. Using immunoSEQ multiplex PCR, the repertoire was profiled, and TCRdb retains in-frame clones only, with some absent. V, J and clone size derive from that table, while D and trimming were established from the DNA sequence. The table includes around 250,000 clones, more than 80% detected once. Material: peripheral blood. The receptor was isolated from a young woman with active or convalescent COVID-19.

DNA for the CDR3: TGTGCCGCCAGAGGAGTAGACCTGGATACGCAGTATTTT. This gives the protein CAARGVDLDTQYF. The gene calls are TRBV5-4 and TRBJ2-3; D gene uncertain. This CDR3 is 13 amino acids long. Germline assignment: CDR1 SGHNT and CDR2 YYREEE (reference sequence). The V end was cut by 10 bases, the J end by 6 bases, with 18 bases between.